The rows below give T cell receptor beta chains drawn from one sample of a study of technical replicates of blood from four donors. The data were produced by immunoSEQ multiplex PCR, yet TCRdb's version contains in-frame clones alone and is incomplete. This table holds tens of thousands of clones, roughly 91% found once. Sequenced: PBMCs. These TCRs come from a human donor in good health. Some clones in this sample may be carry-over from other donors' samples. Both conserved end residues are part of each CDR3. D genes are given only for firm matches. Rows may omit the clone size; those that give it use once, few, many or a size class.

abundance: -; d_gene: -; j_gene: TRBJ2-3; v_gene: TRBV5-1; CDR3aa: CASSLTGVSTDTQYF; CDR3nt: TGCGCCAGCAGCTTGACGGGAGTGTCCACAGATACGCAGTATTTT
abundance: -; d_gene: TRBD1; j_gene: TRBJ1-6; v_gene: TRBV7-2; CDR3aa: CASRLQGSSYNSPLHF; CDR3nt: TGTGCCAGCAGACTACAGGGGAGCTCCTATAATTCACCCCTCCACTTT
abundance: -; d_gene: -; j_gene: TRBJ1-2; v_gene: TRBV19; CDR3aa: CASSTWTTPSNYGYTF; CDR3nt: TGTGCCAGTAGTACTTGGACAACACCGAGCAACTATGGCTACACCTTC
abundance: -; d_gene: -; j_gene: TRBJ1-2; v_gene: TRBV20-1; CDR3aa: CSGGQGNGYTF; CDR3nt: TGCAGTGGGGGGCAGGGTAATGGCTACACCTTC
abundance: -; d_gene: -; j_gene: TRBJ2-3; v_gene: TRBV5-1; CDR3aa: CASSLALPTDTQYF; CDR3nt: TGCGCCAGCAGCCTAGCCCTGCCCACAGATACGCAGTATTTT
abundance: -; d_gene: TRBD1; j_gene: TRBJ1-2; v_gene: TRBV30; CDR3aa: CAWAPGQGVYGYTF; CDR3nt: TGTGCCTGGGCTCCGGGACAGGGGGTTTATGGCTACACCTTC
abundance: -; d_gene: -; j_gene: TRBJ2-6; v_gene: TRBV19; CDR3aa: CASLSGANVLTF; CDR3nt: TGTGCCAGTCTCTCTGGGGCCAACGTCCTGACTTTC
abundance: -; d_gene: -; j_gene: TRBJ1-2; v_gene: TRBV30; CDR3aa: CAWSVGGVGYTF; CDR3nt: TGTGCCTGGAGTGTGGGGGGGGTTGGCTACACCTTC
abundance: -; d_gene: -; j_gene: TRBJ2-2; v_gene: TRBV11-2; CDR3aa: CASSLIGAGELFF; CDR3nt: TGTGCCAGCAGCTTAATAGGGGCGGGGGAGCTGTTTTTT
abundance: -; d_gene: -; j_gene: TRBJ2-1; v_gene: TRBV13; CDR3aa: CASSLGPSSHNEQFF; CDR3nt: TGTGCCAGCAGCTTAGGCCCTAGCAGCCACAATGAGCAGTTCTTC
abundance: once; d_gene: -; j_gene: TRBJ1-1; v_gene: TRBV30; CDR3aa: CAWSVQYESEAFF; CDR3nt: TGTGCCTGGAGTGTACAGTACGAGAGTGAAGCTTTCTTT
abundance: -; d_gene: TRBD2; j_gene: TRBJ2-1; v_gene: TRBV7-8; CDR3aa: CASSLRTSSTSSYNEQFF; CDR3nt: TGTGCCAGCAGCTTGAGGACTAGCAGTACTAGCTCCTACAATGAGCAGTTCTTC
abundance: once; d_gene: TRBD1; j_gene: TRBJ1-2; v_gene: TRBV9; CDR3aa: CASSVADGQGYGYTF; CDR3nt: TGTGCCAGCAGCGTAGCCGACGGACAGGGCTATGGCTACACCTTC
abundance: -; d_gene: TRBD2; j_gene: TRBJ2-3; v_gene: TRBV6-4; CDR3aa: CASSELAGGVDTQYF; CDR3nt: TGTGCCAGCAGTGAACTAGCGGGGGGCGTAGATACGCAGTATTTT
abundance: -; d_gene: TRBD1; j_gene: TRBJ2-1; v_gene: TRBV5-1; CDR3aa: CASSQQGVTYNEQFF; CDR3nt: TGCGCCAGCAGCCAACAGGGGGTCACCTACAATGAGCAGTTCTTC
abundance: once; d_gene: TRBD1; j_gene: TRBJ1-2; v_gene: TRBV4-3; CDR3aa: CASSHSPGTGTGNYGYTF; CDR3nt: TGCGCCAGCAGCCATAGTCCCGGGACAGGGACCGGGAACTATGGCTACACCTTC
abundance: -; d_gene: TRBD2; j_gene: TRBJ2-2; v_gene: TRBV7-9; CDR3aa: CASSLAGLAGVANTGELFF; CDR3nt: TGTGCCAGCAGCTTAGCCGGACTAGCGGGGGTCGCGAACACCGGGGAGCTGTTTTTT
abundance: -; d_gene: -; j_gene: TRBJ1-5; v_gene: TRBV6-6; CDR3aa: CASSQMGNQPQHF; CDR3nt: TGTGCCAGCAGCCAGATGGGCAATCAGCCCCAGCATTTT
abundance: -; d_gene: -; j_gene: TRBJ2-3; v_gene: TRBV7-9; CDR3aa: CASSWTAGYSDTQYF; CDR3nt: TGTGCCAGCAGCTGGACGGCGGGGTATTCAGATACGCAGTATTTT
abundance: once; d_gene: -; j_gene: TRBJ2-5; v_gene: TRBV7-9; CDR3aa: CASSSGSGLYQETQYF; CDR3nt: TGTGCCAGCAGTTCAGGCAGCGGATTGTACCAAGAGACCCAGTACTTC
abundance: once; d_gene: -; j_gene: TRBJ2-5; v_gene: TRBV4-1; CDR3aa: CASSQGGSYQETQYF; CDR3nt: TGCGCCAGCAGCCAGGGGGGATCATATCAAGAGACCCAGTACTTC
abundance: -; d_gene: TRBD2; j_gene: TRBJ2-1; v_gene: TRBV4-2; CDR3aa: CASSQTVSGDSSYNEQFF; CDR3nt: TGTGCCAGCAGCCAAACCGTTAGCGGGGATAGCTCCTACAATGAGCAGTTCTTC
abundance: -; d_gene: -; j_gene: TRBJ2-3; v_gene: TRBV4-1; CDR3aa: CASSPGGLSIGTDTQYF; CDR3nt: TGCGCCAGCAGCCCTGGTGGGCTCAGCATTGGCACAGATACGCAGTATTTT
abundance: -; d_gene: -; j_gene: TRBJ1-5; v_gene: TRBV19; CDR3aa: CASKEGSQPQHF; CDR3nt: TGTGCCAGTAAAGAGGGTTCTCAGCCCCAGCATTTT
abundance: -; d_gene: TRBD2; j_gene: TRBJ2-1; v_gene: TRBV7-9; CDR3aa: CASSSVGGGVLGNEQFF; CDR3nt: TGTGCCAGCAGCTCCGTGGGCGGGGGGGTCCTAGGGAATGAGCAGTTCTTC
abundance: -; d_gene: -; j_gene: TRBJ2-1; v_gene: TRBV2; CDR3aa: CASIGGGHEQFF; CDR3nt: TGTGCCAGCATAGGGGGAGGGCATGAGCAGTTCTTC
abundance: -; d_gene: -; j_gene: TRBJ2-1; v_gene: TRBV6-5; CDR3aa: CASSLGLESYNEQFF; CDR3nt: TGTGCCAGCAGCCTGGGACTCGAGTCCTACAATGAGCAGTTCTTC
abundance: -; d_gene: TRBD2; j_gene: TRBJ2-7; v_gene: TRBV12-5; CDR3aa: CASGLEPSGSNEQYF; CDR3nt: TGTGCTAGTGGTTTGGAACCTAGCGGGAGTAACGAGCAGTACTTC
abundance: once; d_gene: TRBD1; j_gene: TRBJ2-3; v_gene: TRBV14; CDR3aa: CASSQDLGQGRDTQYF; CDR3nt: TGTGCCAGCAGCCAAGATCTCGGACAGGGAAGAGATACGCAGTATTTT
abundance: -; d_gene: -; j_gene: TRBJ2-1; v_gene: TRBV7-3; CDR3aa: CASSSPSAAGRSYNEQFF; CDR3nt: TGTGCCAGCAGCTCCCCCTCCGCGGCGGGAAGGTCCTACAATGAGCAGTTCTTC
abundance: -; d_gene: -; j_gene: TRBJ1-5; v_gene: TRBV7-9; CDR3aa: CASSLSGGRGSPQHF; CDR3nt: TGTGCCAGCAGCTTAAGCGGGGGGAGGGGGTCGCCCCAGCATTTT
abundance: -; d_gene: -; j_gene: TRBJ2-7; v_gene: TRBV18; CDR3aa: CASSPAEEQYF; CDR3nt: TGTGCCAGCTCACCCGCGGAGGAGCAGTACTTC
abundance: -; d_gene: TRBD2; j_gene: TRBJ2-7; v_gene: TRBV5-4; CDR3aa: CASSLEPTSGRSNEQYF; CDR3nt: TGTGCCAGCAGCTTGGAACCTACTAGCGGGAGGTCCAACGAGCAGTACTTC
abundance: -; d_gene: -; j_gene: TRBJ2-6; v_gene: TRBV29-1; CDR3aa: CSVVPRGSGANVLTF; CDR3nt: TGCAGCGTTGTACCCAGGGGCTCTGGGGCCAACGTCCTGACTTTC
abundance: few; d_gene: TRBD2; j_gene: TRBJ2-3; v_gene: TRBV19; CDR3aa: CASSPSGALSTDTQYF; CDR3nt: TGTGCCAGTAGTCCTAGCGGGGCCCTATCCACAGATACGCAGTATTTT
abundance: -; d_gene: TRBD2; j_gene: TRBJ2-2; v_gene: TRBV11-2; CDR3aa: CASSLNSGSSTGELFF; CDR3nt: TGTGCCAGCAGTCTTAATAGCGGGAGTAGCACCGGGGAGCTGTTTTTT
abundance: -; d_gene: TRBD2; j_gene: TRBJ2-3; v_gene: TRBV19; CDR3aa: CASSIGGAGRTQYF; CDR3nt: TGTGCCAGTAGTATAGGAGGAGCGGGACGAACGCAGTATTTT
abundance: -; d_gene: TRBD2; j_gene: TRBJ2-1; v_gene: TRBV9; CDR3aa: CASSVVYLAGFNEQFF; CDR3nt: TGTGCCAGCAGCGTGGTGTATCTAGCGGGCTTCAATGAGCAGTTCTTC
abundance: -; d_gene: -; j_gene: TRBJ1-1; v_gene: TRBV10-3; CDR3aa: CAISETVMNTEAFF; CDR3nt: TGTGCCATCAGCGAGACAGTGATGAACACTGAAGCTTTCTTT
abundance: -; d_gene: -; j_gene: TRBJ2-2; v_gene: TRBV7-9; CDR3aa: CASSQTGNTGELFF; CDR3nt: TGTGCCAGCAGCCAGACAGGGAACACCGGGGAGCTGTTTTTT